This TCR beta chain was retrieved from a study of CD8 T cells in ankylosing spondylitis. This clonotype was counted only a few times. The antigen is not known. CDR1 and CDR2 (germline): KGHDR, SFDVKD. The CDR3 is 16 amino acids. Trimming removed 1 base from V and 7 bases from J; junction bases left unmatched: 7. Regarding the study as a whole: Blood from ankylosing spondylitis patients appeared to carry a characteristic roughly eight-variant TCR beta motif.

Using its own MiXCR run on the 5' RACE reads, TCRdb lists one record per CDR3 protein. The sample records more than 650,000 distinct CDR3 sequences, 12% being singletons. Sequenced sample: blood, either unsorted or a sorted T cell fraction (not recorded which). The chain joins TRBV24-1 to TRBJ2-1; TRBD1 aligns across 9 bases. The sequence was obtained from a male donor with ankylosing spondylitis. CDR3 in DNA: TGTGCCACCAGTGATTTTGCCGGGACAGGGAAAAATGAGCAGTTCTTC. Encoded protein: CATSDFAGTGKNEQFF.